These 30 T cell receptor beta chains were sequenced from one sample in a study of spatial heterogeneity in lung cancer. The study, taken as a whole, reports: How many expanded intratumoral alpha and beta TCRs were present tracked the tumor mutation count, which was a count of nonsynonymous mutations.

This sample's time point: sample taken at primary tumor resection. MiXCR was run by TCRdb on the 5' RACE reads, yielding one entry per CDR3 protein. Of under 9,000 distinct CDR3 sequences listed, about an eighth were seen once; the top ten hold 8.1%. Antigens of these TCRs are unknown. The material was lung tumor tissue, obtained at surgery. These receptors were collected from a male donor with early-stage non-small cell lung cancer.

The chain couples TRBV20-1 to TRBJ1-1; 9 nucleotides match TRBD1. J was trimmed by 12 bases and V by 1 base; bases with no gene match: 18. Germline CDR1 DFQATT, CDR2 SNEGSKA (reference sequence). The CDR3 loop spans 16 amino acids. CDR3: CSARVPIPGQGTVSFF. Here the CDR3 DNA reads TGCAGTGCTAGAGTCCCGATTCCGGGACAGGGAACTGTATCTTTCTTT.

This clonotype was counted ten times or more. CDR3 region: CASRGPTNYLNYGYTF. The CDR3 bases are TGTGCCAGCAGGGGACCCACCAACTACCTTAACTATGGCTACACCTTC. The J gene is TRBJ1-2, the V gene TRBV5-6, with D possibly being TRBD1 (5 bases). Germline V lookup: CDR1 SGHDT, CDR2 YYEEEE. CDR3 size: 16 residues. The V gene lost 5 bases and the J gene lost 1 base, with 18 bases spanning the gap.

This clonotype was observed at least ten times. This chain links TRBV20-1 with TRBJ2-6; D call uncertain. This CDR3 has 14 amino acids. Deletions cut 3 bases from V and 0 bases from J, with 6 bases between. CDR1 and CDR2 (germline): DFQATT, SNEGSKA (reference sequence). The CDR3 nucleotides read TGCAGTGCTAGTCCTGTCTCTGGGGCCAACGTCCTGACTTTC. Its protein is CSASPVSGANVLTF.

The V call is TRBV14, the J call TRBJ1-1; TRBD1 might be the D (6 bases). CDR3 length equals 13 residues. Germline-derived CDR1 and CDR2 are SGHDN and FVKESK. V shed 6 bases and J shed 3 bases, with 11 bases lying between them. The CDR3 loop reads CASRPQGDTEAFF. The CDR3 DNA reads TGTGCCAGCAGACCACAGGGAGACACTGAAGCTTTCTTT.

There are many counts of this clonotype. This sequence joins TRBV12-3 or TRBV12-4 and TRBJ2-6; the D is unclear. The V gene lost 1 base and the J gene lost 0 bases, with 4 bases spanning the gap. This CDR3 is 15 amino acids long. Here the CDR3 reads CASSLGLSGANVLTF. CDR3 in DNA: TGTGCCAGCAGTTTAGGACTCTCTGGGGCCAACGTCCTGACTTTC.

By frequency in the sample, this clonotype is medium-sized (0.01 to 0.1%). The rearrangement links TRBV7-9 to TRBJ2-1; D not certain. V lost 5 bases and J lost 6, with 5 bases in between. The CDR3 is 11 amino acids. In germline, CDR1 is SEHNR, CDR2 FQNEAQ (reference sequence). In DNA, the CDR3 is TGTGCCAGCAGCCCGCGCAATGAGCAGTTCTTC. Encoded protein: CASSPRNEQFF.

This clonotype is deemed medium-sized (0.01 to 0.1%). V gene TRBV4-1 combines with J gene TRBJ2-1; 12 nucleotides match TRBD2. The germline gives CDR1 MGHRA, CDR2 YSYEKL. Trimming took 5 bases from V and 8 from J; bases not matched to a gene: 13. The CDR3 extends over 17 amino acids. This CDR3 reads CASSYTRRLAGGDEQFF. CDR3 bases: TGCGCCAGCAGCTACACTCGGCGGCTAGCGGGGGGGGATGAGCAGTTCTTC.

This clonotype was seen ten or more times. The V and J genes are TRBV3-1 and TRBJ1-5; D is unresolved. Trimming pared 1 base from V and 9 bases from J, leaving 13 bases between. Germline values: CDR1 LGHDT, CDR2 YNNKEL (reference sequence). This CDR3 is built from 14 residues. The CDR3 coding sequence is TGTGCCAGCAGCCAAGGGGCAGCCCTTGGGCCCCAGCATTTT. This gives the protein CASSQGAALGPQHF. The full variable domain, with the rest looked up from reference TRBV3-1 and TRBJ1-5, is DTAVSQTPKYLVTQMGNDKSIKCEQNLGHDTMYWYKQDSKKFLKIMFSYNNKELIINETVPNRFSPKSPDKAHLNLHINSLELGDSAVYFCASSQGAALGPQHFGDGTRLSIL.

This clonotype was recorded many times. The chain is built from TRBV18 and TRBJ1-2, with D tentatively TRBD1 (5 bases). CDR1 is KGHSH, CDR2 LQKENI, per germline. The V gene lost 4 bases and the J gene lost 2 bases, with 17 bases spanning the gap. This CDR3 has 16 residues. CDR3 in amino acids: CASSQKPSPGNYGYTF. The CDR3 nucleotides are TGTGCCAGCTCACAAAAACCATCCCCAGGGAACTATGGCTACACCTTC.

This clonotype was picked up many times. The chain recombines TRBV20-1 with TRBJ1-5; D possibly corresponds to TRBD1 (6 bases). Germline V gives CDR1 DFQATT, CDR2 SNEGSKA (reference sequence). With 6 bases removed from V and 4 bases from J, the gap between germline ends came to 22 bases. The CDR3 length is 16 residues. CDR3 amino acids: CSARVTGGWGNQPQHF. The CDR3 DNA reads TGCAGTGCGAGGGTTACCGGGGGCTGGGGAAATCAGCCCCAGCATTTT.

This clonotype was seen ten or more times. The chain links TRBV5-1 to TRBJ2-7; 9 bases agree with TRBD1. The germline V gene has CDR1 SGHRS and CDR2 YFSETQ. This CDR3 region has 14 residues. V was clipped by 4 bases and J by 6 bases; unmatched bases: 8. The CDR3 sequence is CASSPGQGTVEQYF. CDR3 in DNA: TGCGCCAGCAGCCCCGGACAGGGGACGGTCGAGCAGTACTTC.

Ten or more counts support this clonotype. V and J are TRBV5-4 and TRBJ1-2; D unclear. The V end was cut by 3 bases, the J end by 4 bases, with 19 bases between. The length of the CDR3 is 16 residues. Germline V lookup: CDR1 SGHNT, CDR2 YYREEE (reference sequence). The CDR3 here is CASSSSPDWRRYGYTF. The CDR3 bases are TGTGCCAGCAGCTCCTCTCCCGACTGGCGTCGCTATGGCTACACCTTC.

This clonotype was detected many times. CDR3 region: CASSHQPYEQYF. As DNA, the CDR3 is TGTGCCAGCAGCCATCAGCCCTACGAGCAGTACTTC. The chain joins TRBV4-2 to TRBJ2-7; D remains ambiguous. V lost 3 bases and J 2 bases, leaving 5 bases between the germline ends. This CDR3 spans 12 amino acids. Germline CDR1 LGHNA, CDR2 YNFKEQ.

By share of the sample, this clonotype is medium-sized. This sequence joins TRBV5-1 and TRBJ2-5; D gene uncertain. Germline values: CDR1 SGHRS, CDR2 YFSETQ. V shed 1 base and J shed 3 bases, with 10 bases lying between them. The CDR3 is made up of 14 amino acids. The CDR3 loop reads CASSLSRTKETQYF. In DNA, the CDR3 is TGCGCCAGCAGCTTGAGCAGGACCAAAGAGACCCAGTACTTC.

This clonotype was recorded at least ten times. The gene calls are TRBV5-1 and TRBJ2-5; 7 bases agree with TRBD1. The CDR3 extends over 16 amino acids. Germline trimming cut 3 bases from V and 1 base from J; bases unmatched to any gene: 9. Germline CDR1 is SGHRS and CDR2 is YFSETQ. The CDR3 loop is CASSSSGQATQETQYF. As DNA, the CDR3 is TGCGCCAGCAGCTCCTCCGGACAGGCTACCCAAGAGACCCAGTACTTC.

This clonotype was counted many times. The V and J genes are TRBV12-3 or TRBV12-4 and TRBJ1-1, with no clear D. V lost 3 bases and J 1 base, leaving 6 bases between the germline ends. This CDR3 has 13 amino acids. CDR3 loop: CASSLWGNTEAFF. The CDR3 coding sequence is TGTGCCAGCAGTTTGTGGGGGAACACTGAAGCTTTCTTT.

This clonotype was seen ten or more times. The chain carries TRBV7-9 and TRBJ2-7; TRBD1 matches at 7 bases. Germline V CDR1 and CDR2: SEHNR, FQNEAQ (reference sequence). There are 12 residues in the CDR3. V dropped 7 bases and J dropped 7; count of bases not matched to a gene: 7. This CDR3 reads CASTVSRGEQYF. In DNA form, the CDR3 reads TGTGCCAGCACCGTTTCCAGGGGGGAGCAGTACTTC.

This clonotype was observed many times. The CDR3 sequence: CASSFFSGRSLTGELFF. CDR3 nucleotides: TGTGCCAGCAGCTTCTTTAGCGGGAGAAGTTTAACCGGGGAGCTGTTTTTT. The V gene is TRBV7-6, the J gene TRBJ2-2; TRBD2 aligns across 9 bases. CDR3 size: 17 residues. Trimming took 3 bases from V and 5 from J; bases not matched to a gene: 10. Germline-derived CDR1 and CDR2 are SGHVS and FNYEAQ.

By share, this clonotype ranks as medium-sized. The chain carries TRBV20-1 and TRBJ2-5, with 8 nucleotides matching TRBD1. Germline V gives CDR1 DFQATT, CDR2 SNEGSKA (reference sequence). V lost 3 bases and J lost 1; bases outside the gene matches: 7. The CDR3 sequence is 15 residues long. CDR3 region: CSASPGTGLQETQYF. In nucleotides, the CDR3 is TGCAGTGCTAGCCCCGGGACAGGACTCCAAGAGACCCAGTACTTC.

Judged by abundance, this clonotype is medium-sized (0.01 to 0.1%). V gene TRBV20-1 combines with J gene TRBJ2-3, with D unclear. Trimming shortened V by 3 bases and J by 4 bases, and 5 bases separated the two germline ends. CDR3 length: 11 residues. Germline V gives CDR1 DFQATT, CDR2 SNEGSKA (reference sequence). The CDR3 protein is CSARSSDTQYF. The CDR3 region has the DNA TGCAGTGCTAGGAGTTCAGATACGCAGTATTTT.

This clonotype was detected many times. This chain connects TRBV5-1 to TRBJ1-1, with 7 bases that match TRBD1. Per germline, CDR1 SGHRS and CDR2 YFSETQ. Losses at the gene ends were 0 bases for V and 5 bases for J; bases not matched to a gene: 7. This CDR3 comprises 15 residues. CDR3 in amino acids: CASSLGDREVTEAFF. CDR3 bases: TGCGCCAGCAGCTTGGGAGACAGGGAGGTGACTGAAGCTTTCTTT.

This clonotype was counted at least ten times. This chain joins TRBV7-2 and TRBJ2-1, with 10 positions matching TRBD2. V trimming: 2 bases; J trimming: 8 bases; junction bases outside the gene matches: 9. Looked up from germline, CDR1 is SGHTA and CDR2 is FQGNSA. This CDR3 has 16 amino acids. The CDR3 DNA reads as TGTGCCAGCAGCTTAAGGCTAGCGGGGGTCGGTTATGAGCAGTTCTTC. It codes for CASSLRLAGVGYEQFF.

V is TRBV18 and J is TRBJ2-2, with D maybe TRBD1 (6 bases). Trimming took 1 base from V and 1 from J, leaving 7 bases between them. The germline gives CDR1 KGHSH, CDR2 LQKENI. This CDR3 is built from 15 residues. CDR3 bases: TGTGCCAGCTCACCACAGACAGGGAACACCGGGGAGCTGTTTTTT. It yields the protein CASSPQTGNTGELFF.

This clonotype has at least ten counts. The CDR3 DNA sequence: TGCAGTGCTAGCAGGGGAAAAGCCGGCTACACCTTC. Translated, it gives CSASRGKAGYTF. The V and J genes are TRBV20-1 and TRBJ1-2; D is possibly TRBD1 (6 bases). Trimming took 3 bases from V and 8 from J, leaving 13 bases between them. Looked up from germline, CDR1 is DFQATT and CDR2 is SNEGSKA (reference sequence). There are 12 residues in the CDR3.

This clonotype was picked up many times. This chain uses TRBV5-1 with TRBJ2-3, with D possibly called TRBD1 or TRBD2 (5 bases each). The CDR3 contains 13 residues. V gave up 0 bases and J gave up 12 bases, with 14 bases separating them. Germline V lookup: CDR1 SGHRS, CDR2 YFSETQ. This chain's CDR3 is CASSLASGGSQYF. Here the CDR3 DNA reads TGCGCCAGCAGCTTGGCCAGTGGGGGAAGCCAGTATTTT.

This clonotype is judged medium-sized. The CDR3 coding sequence is TGCGCCAGCAGACGGACAGAGAACACTGAAGCTTTCTTT. This gives the protein CASRRTENTEAFF. The chain employs TRBV4-1 and TRBJ1-1; tentatively, D is TRBD1 (6 bases). This CDR3 is built from 13 residues. Germline V CDR1 and CDR2: MGHRA, YSYEKL. The germline V and J ends were trimmed by 6 bases and 1 base, with 9 bases remaining between them.

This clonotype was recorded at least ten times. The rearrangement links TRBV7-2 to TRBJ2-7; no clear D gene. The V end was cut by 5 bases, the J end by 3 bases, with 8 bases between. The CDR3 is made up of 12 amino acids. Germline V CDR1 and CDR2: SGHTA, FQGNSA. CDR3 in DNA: TGTGCCAGCAGCGTCCCGGGCTACGAGCAGTACTTC. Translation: CASSVPGYEQYF.

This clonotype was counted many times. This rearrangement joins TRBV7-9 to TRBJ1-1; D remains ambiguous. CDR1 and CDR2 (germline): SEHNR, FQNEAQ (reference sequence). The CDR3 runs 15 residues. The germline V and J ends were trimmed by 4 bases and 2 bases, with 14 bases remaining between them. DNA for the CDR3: TGTGCCAGCAGCTCCCCCGGAAGGTTCAACACTGAAGCTTTCTTT. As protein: CASSSPGRFNTEAFF.

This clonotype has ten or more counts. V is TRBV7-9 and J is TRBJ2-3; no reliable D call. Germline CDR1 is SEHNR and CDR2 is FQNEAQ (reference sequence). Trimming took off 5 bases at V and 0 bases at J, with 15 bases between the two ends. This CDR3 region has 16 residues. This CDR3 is CASSPWVAASTDTQYF. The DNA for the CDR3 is TGTGCCAGCAGCCCTTGGGTAGCCGCTAGCACAGATACGCAGTATTTT. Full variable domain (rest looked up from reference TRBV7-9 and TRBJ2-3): DTGVSQNPRHKITKRGQNVTFRCDPISEHNRLYWYRQTLGQGPEFLTYFQNEAQLEKSRLLSDRFSAERPKGSFSTLEIQRTEQGDSAMYLCASSPWVAASTDTQYFGPGTRLTVL.

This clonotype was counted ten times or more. The CDR3 DNA follows: TGCAGTGTCCCCAGCGGGGCGGGGGAGACCCAGTACTTC. Protein sequence: CSVPSGAGETQYF. The genes are TRBV20-1 and TRBJ2-5; TRBD2 aligns across 7 bases. The CDR3 has 13 residues. Trimming at V came to 7 bases and at J to 5 bases, leaving 10 bases not matched to a gene. Per the germline V gene, CDR1 is DFQATT and CDR2 is SNEGSKA (reference sequence).